This T cell receptor beta chain derives from a study of cytomegalovirus exposure and HLA in healthy donors. Clones were sequenced by immunoSEQ multiplex PCR, and TCRdb holds only the in-frame ones, with some missing. The table includes about 92,000 clones, approximately 93% detected once. Trimming left V 6 bases short and J 2 bases short, with 16 bases between. CDR1 and CDR2 (germline): MDHEN, SYDVKM. CDR3 length equals 15 residues. The chain combines TRBV28 with TRBJ1-2; possible D gene TRBD1, 5 bases. Sequenced material: PBMCs. The receptor's source is a woman in her thirties in good health and CMV-seropositive. CDR3 bases: TGTGCCAGCAGGTTGTTGGACAACTTAAACTATGGCTACACCTTC. Its translation: CASRLLDNLNYGYTF.